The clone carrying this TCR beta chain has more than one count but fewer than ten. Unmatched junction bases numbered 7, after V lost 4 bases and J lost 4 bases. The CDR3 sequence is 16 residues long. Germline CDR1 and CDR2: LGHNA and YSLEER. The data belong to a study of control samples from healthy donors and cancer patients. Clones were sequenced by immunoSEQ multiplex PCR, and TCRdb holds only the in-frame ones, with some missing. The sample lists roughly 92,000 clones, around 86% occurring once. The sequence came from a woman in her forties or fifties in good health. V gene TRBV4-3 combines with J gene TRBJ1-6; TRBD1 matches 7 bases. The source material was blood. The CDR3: CASSPYTGAYNSPLHF. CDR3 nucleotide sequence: TGCGCCAGCAGCCCATACACAGGGGCGTATAATTCACCCCTCCACTTT.